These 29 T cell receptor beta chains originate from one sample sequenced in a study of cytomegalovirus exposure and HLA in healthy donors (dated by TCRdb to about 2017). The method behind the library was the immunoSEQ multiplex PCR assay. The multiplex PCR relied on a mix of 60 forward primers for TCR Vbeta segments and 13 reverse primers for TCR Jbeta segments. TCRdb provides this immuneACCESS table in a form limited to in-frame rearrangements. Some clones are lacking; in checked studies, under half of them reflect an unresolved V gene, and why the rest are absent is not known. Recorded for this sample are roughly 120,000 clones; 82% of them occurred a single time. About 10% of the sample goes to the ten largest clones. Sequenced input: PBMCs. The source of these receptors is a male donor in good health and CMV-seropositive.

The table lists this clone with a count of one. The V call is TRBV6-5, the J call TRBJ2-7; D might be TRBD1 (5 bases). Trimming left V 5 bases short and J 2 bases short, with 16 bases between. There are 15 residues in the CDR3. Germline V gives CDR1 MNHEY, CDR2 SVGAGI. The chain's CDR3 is CASSPSARVPYEQYF. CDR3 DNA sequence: TGTGCCAGCAGTCCCTCCGCCAGGGTACCCTACGAGCAGTACTTC.

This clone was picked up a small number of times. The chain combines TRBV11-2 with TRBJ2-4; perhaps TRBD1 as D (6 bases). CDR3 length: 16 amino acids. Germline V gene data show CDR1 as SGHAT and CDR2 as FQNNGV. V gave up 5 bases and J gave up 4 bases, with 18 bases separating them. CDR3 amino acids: CASSPYGQTKKNIQYF. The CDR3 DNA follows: TGTGCCAGCAGCCCCTACGGACAGACGAAAAAAAACATTCAGTACTTC.

The CDR3 sequence is CAWSRRATNEKLFF. DNA of the CDR3: TGTGCCTGGAGCCGCAGGGCAACTAATGAAAAACTGTTTTTT. V is TRBV30 and J is TRBJ1-4; D might be TRBD1 (5 bases). The ends were cut back, 3 bases at V and 0 bases at J, with 8 bases in the middle. Germline loops: CDR1 GTSNPN, CDR2 SVGIG (reference sequence). The CDR3 has 14 amino acids.

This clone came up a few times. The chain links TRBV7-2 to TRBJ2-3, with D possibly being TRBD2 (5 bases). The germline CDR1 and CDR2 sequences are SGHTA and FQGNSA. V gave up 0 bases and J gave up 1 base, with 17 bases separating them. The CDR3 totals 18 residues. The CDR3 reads CASSLAPGEGMGTDTQYF. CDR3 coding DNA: TGTGCCAGCAGCTTAGCTCCTGGAGAGGGAATGGGCACAGATACGCAGTATTTT.

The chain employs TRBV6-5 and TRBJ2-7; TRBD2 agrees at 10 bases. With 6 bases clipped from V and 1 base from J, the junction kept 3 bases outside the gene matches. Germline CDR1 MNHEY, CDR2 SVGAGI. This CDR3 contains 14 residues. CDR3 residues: CASRRTSGSYEQYF. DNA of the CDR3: TGTGCCAGCAGGAGGACTAGCGGATCCTACGAGCAGTACTTC.

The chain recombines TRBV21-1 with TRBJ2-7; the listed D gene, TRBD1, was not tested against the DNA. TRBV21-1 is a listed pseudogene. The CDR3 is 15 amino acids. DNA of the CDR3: TGTGCCAGCAAAACAACAGGGGCGGGATCCTACGAGCAGTACTTC. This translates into CASKTTGAGSYEQYF.

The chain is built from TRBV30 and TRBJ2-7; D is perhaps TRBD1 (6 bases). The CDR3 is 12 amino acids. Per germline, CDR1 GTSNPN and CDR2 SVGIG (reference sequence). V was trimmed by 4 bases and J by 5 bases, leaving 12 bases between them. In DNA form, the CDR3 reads TGTGCCTGGAATTGGCACAGGGACGAGCAGTACTTC. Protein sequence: CAWNWHRDEQYF.

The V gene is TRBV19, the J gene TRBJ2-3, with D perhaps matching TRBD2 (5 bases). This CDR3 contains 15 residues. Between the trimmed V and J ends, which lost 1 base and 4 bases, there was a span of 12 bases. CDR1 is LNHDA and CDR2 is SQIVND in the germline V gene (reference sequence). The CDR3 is CASSIGEGASDTQYF. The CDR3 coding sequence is TGTGCCAGTAGTATAGGCGAGGGAGCTTCAGATACGCAGTATTTT.

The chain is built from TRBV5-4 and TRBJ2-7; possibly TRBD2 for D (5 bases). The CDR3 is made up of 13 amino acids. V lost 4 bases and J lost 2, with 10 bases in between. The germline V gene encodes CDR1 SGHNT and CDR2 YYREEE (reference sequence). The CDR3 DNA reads TGTGCCAGCAGCGGGAGTTCCGCCTACGAGCAGTACTTC. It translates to CASSGSSAYEQYF.

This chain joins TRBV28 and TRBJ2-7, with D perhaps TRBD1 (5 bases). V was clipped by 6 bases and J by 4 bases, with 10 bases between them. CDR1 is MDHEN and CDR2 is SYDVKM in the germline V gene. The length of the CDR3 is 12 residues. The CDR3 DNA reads TGTGCCAGCAGACAGGACGGTTACGAGCAGTACTTC. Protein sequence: CASRQDGYEQYF. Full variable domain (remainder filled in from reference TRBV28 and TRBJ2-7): DVKVTQSSRYLVKRTGEKVFLECVQDMDHENMFWYRQDPGLGLRLIYFSYDVKMKEKGDIPEGYSVSREKKERFSLILESASTNQTSMYLCASRQDGYEQYFGPGTRLTVT.

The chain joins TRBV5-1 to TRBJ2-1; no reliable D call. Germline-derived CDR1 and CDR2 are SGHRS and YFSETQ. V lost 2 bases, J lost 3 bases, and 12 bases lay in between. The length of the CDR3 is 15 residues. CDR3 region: CASSFGVNVYNEQFF. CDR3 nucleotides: TGCGCCAGCAGCTTCGGTGTAAACGTCTACAATGAGCAGTTCTTC.

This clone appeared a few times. This chain's CDR3 is CASSPRTRAPYEQYF. The CDR3 DNA is TGTGCCAGCTCACCCCGGACTAGGGCCCCCTACGAGCAGTACTTC. J is TRBJ2-7 and V is TRBV18; 7 positions agree with TRBD2. This CDR3 is 15 amino acids long. V shed 3 bases and J 2 bases; nucleotides not matched to a gene: 7. CDR1 and CDR2 (germline): KGHSH, LQKENI.

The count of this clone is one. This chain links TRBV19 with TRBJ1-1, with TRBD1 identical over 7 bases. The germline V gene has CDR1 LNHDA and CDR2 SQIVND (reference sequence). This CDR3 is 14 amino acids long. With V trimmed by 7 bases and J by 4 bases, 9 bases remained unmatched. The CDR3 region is CASKHRGEGTEAFF. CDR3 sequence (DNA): TGTGCCAGTAAACACAGGGGAGAGGGCACTGAAGCTTTCTTT.

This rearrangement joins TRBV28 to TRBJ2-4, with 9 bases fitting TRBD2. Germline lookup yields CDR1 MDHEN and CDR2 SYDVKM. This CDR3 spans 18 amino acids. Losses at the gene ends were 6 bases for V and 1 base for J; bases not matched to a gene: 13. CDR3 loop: CASSSGGTSNGAKNIQYF. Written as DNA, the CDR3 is TGTGCCAGCAGCTCGGGGGGGACTAGCAACGGGGCCAAAAACATTCAGTACTTC.

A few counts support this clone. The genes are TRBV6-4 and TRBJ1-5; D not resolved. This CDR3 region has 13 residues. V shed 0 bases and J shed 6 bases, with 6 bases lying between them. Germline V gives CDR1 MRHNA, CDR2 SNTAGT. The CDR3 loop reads CASSDSPTQPQHF. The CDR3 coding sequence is TGTGCCAGCAGTGACTCCCCTACTCAGCCCCAGCATTTT.

CDR3 amino acids: CASSLAHGGGHYEQYF. In nucleotides, the CDR3 is TGTGCCAGCAGTTTGGCCCACGGGGGGGGGCATTACGAGCAGTACTTC. The chain recombines TRBV27 with TRBJ2-7; 8 bases align to TRBD2. V shed 3 bases and J 4 bases; nucleotides not matched to a gene: 11. CDR3 length: 16 residues. The V gene's germline CDR1 is MNHEY and CDR2 SMNVEV (reference sequence).

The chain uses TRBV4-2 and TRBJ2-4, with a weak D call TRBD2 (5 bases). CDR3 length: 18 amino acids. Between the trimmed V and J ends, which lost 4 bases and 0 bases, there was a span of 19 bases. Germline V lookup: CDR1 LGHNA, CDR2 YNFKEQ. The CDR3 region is CASSLPGREELAKNIQYF. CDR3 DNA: TGTGCCAGCAGCCTCCCCGGACGGGAAGAGCTAGCCAAAAACATTCAGTACTTC.

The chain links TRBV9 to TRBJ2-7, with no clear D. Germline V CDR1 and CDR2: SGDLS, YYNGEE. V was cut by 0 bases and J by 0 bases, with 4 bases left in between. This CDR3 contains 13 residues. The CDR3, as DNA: TGTGCCAGCAGCGTAGGGCACTCCTACGAGCAGTACTTC. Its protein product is CASSVGHSYEQYF.

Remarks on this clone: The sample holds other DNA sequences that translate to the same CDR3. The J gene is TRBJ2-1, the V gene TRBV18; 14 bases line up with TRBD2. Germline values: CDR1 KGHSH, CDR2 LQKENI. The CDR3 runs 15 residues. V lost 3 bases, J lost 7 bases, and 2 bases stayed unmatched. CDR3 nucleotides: TGTGCCAGCTCACCCGGGACTAGCGGGAGTAATGAGCAGTTCTTC. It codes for CASSPGTSGSNEQFF.

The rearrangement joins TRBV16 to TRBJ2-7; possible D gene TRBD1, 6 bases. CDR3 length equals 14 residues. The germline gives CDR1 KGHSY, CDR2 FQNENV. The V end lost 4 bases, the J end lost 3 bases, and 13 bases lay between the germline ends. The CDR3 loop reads CASSPRRGFYEQYF. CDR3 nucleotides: TGTGCCAGCAGCCCCCGCAGGGGCTTCTACGAGCAGTACTTC.

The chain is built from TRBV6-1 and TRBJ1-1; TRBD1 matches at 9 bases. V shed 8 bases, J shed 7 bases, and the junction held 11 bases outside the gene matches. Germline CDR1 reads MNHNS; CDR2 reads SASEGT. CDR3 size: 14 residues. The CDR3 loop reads CASGQGIRNDEAFF. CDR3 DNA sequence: TGTGCCAGCGGACAGGGGATAAGGAATGATGAAGCTTTCTTT.

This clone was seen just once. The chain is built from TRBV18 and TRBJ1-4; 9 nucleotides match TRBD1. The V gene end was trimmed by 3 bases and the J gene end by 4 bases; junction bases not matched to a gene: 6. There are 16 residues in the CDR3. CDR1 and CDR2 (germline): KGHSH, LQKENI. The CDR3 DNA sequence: TGTGCCAGCTCACCGTCCGGGACAGGGCTTAATGAAAAACTGTTTTTT. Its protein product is CASSPSGTGLNEKLFF.

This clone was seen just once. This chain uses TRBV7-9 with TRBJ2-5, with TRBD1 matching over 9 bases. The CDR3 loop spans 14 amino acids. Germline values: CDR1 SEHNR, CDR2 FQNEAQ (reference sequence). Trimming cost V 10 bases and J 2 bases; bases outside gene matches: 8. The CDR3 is CATSGDREQETQYF. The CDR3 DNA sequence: TGTGCCACTTCAGGGGACAGGGAGCAAGAGACCCAGTACTTC.

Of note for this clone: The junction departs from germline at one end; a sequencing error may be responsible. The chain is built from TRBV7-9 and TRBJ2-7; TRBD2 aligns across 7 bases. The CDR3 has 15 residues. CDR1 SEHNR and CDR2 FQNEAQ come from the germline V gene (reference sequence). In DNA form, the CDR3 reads TGTTCCAGCAGTGCCTCGGGGGGACCCGGGTACGAGCAGTACTTC. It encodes CSSSASGGPGYEQYF.

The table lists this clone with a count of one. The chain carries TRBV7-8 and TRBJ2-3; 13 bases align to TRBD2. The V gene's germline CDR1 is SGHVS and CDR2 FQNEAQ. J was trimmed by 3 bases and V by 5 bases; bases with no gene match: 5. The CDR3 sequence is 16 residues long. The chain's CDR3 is CASSRGLAGLTDTQYF. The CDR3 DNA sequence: TGTGCCAGCAGCCGGGGACTAGCGGGACTTACAGATACGCAGTATTTT.

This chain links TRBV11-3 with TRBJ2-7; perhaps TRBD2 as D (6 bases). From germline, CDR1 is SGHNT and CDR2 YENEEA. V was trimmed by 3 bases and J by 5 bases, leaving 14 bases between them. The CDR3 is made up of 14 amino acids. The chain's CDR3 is CASSFGGAGHEQYF. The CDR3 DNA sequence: TGTGCCAGCAGCTTTGGAGGGGCTGGCCACGAGCAGTACTTC.

The CDR3 here is CASSRTRGQGEDEQYF. The CDR3, as DNA: TGTGCCAGCAGCAGGACGCGGGGACAGGGGGAAGACGAGCAGTACTTC. The chain links TRBV16 to TRBJ2-7; TRBD1 matches at 11 bases. V lost 5 bases, J lost 5 bases, and 11 bases stayed unmatched. Germline CDR1 and CDR2: KGHSY and FQNENV. CDR3 length equals 16 residues.

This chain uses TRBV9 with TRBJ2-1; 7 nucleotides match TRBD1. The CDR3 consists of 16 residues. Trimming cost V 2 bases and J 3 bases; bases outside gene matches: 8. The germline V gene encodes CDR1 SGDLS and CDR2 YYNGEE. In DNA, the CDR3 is TGTGCCAGCAGCGTCCAGACAGGGACCTTCTACAATGAGCAGTTCTTC. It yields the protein CASSVQTGTFYNEQFF.

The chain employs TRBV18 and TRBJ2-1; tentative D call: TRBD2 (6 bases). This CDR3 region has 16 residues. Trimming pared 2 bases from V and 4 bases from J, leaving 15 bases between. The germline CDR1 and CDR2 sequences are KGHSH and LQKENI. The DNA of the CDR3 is TGTGCCAGCTCACCAATCCAAGGTAGCGGATACAATGAGCAGTTCTTC. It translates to CASSPIQGSGYNEQFF.